Listed below are T cell receptor beta chains from one sample, sequenced in a study of T cell repertoires in cytomegalovirus infection. TCRdb used MiXCR to reprocess the reads, holding one entry per CDR3 protein. Of 44,000 or so distinct CDR3 sequences listed, about a fifth are singletons. Their antigen targets remain unknown. Material: CD8+ T cells from cultured PBMCs, obtained from culture after CMV antigen stimulation. Receptors originate from a human donor in good health (CMV status not recorded). Some clones in this sample may be carry-over from other donors' samples. Both conserved end residues are part of each CDR3. The D gene is left open where the match is weak. Size is stated for part of the rows, as once, few or many counts, or as a class when the clone is expanded.

>few|TRBJ2-4|TRBV4-3|NA
TGCGCCAGCAGCCACTCCCCGGGATCCGAAAACATTCAGTACTTC
CASSHSPGSENIQYF
>few|TRBJ1-4|TRBV6-6|TRBD1
TGTGCCAGCAGTGACCCGGACAGGCTTAATGAAAAACTGTTTTTT
CASSDPDRLNEKLFF
>NA|TRBJ1-2|TRBV6-6|TRBD1
TGTGCCAGCAGTGCTCAGGGGGCGATCGTCTATGGCTACACCTTC
CASSAQGAIVYGYTF
>NA|TRBJ1-3|TRBV25-1|NA
TGTGCCAGCAGGGAAGGTTTCGAAAACACCATATATTTT
CASREGFENTIYF
>many|TRBJ1-5|TRBV7-2|TRBD1
TGTGCCAGCAGCTTAGGAGGGACAGAATTCAATCAGCCCCAGCATTTT
CASSLGGTEFNQPQHF
>NA|TRBJ2-7|TRBV7-2|NA
TGTGCCAGCAGCTTGGGGGCCTTTCGGGGGTCCTCCTACGAGCAGTACTTC
CASSLGAFRGSSYEQYF
>NA|TRBJ2-5|TRBV7-8|TRBD1
TGTGCCAGCAGCTCCTCCGACAGGGAGTACGGTGGGGAGACCCAGTACTTC
CASSSSDREYGGETQYF
>NA|TRBJ2-1|TRBV20-1|TRBD1
TGCAGTGCTAGAAGTCCAGGGGGAGACTACAATGAGCAGTTCTTC
CSARSPGGDYNEQFF
>once|TRBJ2-1|TRBV12-3/TRBV12-4|TRBD2
TGTGCCAGCAGTTCCCGGACTAGCGCATCCTACAATGAGCAGTTCTTC
CASSSRTSASYNEQFF
>few|TRBJ2-5|TRBV7-9|NA
TGTGCCAGCAGCCCGACCCTTCTAGAGACCCAGTACTTC
CASSPTLLETQYF
>NA|TRBJ2-7|TRBV11-1|NA
TGTGCCAGCAGCCTCCCTGAGGGGCAAAACGAGCAGTACTTC
CASSLPEGQNEQYF
>NA|TRBJ2-1|TRBV6-1|NA
TGTGCCACTGCGGGGGAGCAGTTCTTC
CATAGEQFF
>NA|TRBJ2-1|TRBV20-1|NA
TGCAGTGCTCTGAAATGGGGCAATGAGCAGTTCTTC
CSALKWGNEQFF
>once|TRBJ2-1|TRBV6-2/TRBV6-3|NA
TGTGCCAGCAGTTACTCGGGCAGCTACAATGAGCAGTTCTTC
CASSYSGSYNEQFF
>few|TRBJ1-1|TRBV19|NA
TGTGCCAGTAGTATGCAGGAGAACACTGAAGCTTTCTTT
CASSMQENTEAFF
>NA|TRBJ1-5|TRBV13|NA
TGTGCCAGCAGCTTCGCTGGAAATCAGCCCCAGCATTTT
CASSFAGNQPQHF
>few|TRBJ2-1|TRBV18|TRBD2
TGTGCCAGCTCACCACCTCCGACTAGCGCCTTTCACTATGAGCAGTTCTTC
CASSPPPTSAFHYEQFF
>NA|TRBJ2-2|TRBV12-3/TRBV12-4|NA
TGTGCCAGCACCCCTTACGGGACCTCGAACACCGGGGAGCTGATTTTT
CASTPYGTSNTGELIF
>few|TRBJ2-1|TRBV30|NA
TGTGCCTGGGGCGACTCAGCGGAAGAGCAGTTCTTC
CAWGDSAEEQFF
>few|TRBJ2-1|TRBV6-2/TRBV6-3|NA
TGTGCCAGCAGTTTGGGGGGCCGAGGTGAGCAGTTCTTC
CASSLGGRGEQFF
>NA|TRBJ1-1|TRBV24-1|NA
TGTGTCACCAGAGACCGGGACAAATCCACTGAAGCTTTCTTT
CVTRDRDKSTEAFF
>few|TRBJ1-2|TRBV7-2|NA
TGTGCCAGCAGTTCCACAGGCCCCTATGGCTACACCTTC
CASSSTGPYGYTF
>few|TRBJ2-1|TRBV4-2|NA
TGTGCCAGCAGCCAAGTTGACGGGACCTTCGATGAGCAGTTCTTC
CASSQVDGTFDEQFF
>many|TRBJ2-7|TRBV7-2|NA
TGTGCCAGCTCCGGACAGTATTACTACGAGCAGTACTTC
CASSGQYYYEQYF
>NA|TRBJ2-1|TRBV7-2|NA
TGTGCCAGCAGCTTACCTAGATATAGGGACAATGAGCAGTTCTTC
CASSLPRYRDNEQFF
>few|TRBJ2-3|TRBV19|NA
TGTGCCAGTAGTATTAGTCTTGAGGGCACAGATACGCAGTATTTT
CASSISLEGTDTQYF
>few|TRBJ2-1|TRBV7-8|NA
TGTGCCAGCAGCTCTCCTCCTCCCGGGACAATGTGGCATGAGCAGTTCTTC
CASSSPPPGTMWHEQFF
>NA|TRBJ1-1|TRBV7-2|NA
TGTGCCAGCAGCTTAGGGAATTTGGAAGCTTTCTTT
CASSLGNLEAFF
>NA|TRBJ1-3|TRBV4-1|NA
TGCGCCAGCAGCCAGGGGGGGGCTGGAAACACCATATATTTT
CASSQGGAGNTIYF
>few|TRBJ2-7|TRBV7-9|TRBD2
TGTGCCAGCAGCTTAGACGGAGCGGGGAACGAGCAGTACTTC
CASSLDGAGNEQYF
>few|TRBJ2-2|TRBV7-7|NA
TGTGCCAGCAGCTTAGAAGCGGGCAACACCGGGGAGCTGTTTTTT
CASSLEAGNTGELFF
>few|TRBJ2-5|TRBV7-2|NA
TGTGCCAGCACCCTAAGGGGGGCCCTCCGGGAGACCCAGTACTTC
CASTLRGALRETQYF